Below, 7 T cell receptor beta chains from the same sample are listed, as sequenced in a study of regulatory T cells in long-lasting Graves disease. Time point: newly diagnosed GD, antithyroid drugs for less than 3 months. There was RNA extracted from PBMCs, and the TCR library was made from it. Investigators prepared the TCR beta libraries by applying iRepertoire HTBI primers and Arm-PCR of CDR3 regions. TCRdb re-analysed the multiplex PCR reads in MiXCR, keeping a single row per CDR3 protein. The data contain 200,000 to 250,000 distinct CDR3 sequences, roughly 19% of them singletons. This same sample was also taken into another study, of T cells in Graves' hyperthyroidism and ophthalmopathy.

Sequences were derived from peripheral blood mononuclear cells (PBMCs), sampled at new diagnosis, from a patient treated with antithyroid drugs. The receptors stem from a woman younger than 45 with Graves disease.

Comments on this clonotype: A clone one base away is much larger, so this may be a read error. The J gene is TRBJ1-4, the V gene TRBV11-2; 7 bases are a match to TRBD1. Germline assignment: CDR1 SGHAT and CDR2 FQNNGV. The CDR3 loop spans 17 amino acids. The V and J ends lost 2 bases and 7 bases, in that order; junction bases with no gene match: 13. The CDR3 nucleotides read TGTGCCAGCAGCTTATGGGGGGCGACAGGGTCTGGTGAAAAACTGTTTTTT. It encodes CASSLWGATGSGEKLFF.

This clonotype was counted ten times or more. This chain uses TRBV18 with TRBJ1-2; D gene uncertain. Per germline, CDR1 KGHSH and CDR2 LQKENI. V dropped 3 bases and J dropped 1 base, with 9 bases sitting between them. The CDR3 has 14 residues. DNA for the CDR3: TGTGCCAGCTCACCCTGGCCCGATAACTATGGCTACACCTTC. This translates into CASSPWPDNYGYTF.

The chain combines TRBV6-1 with TRBJ2-7, with 10 bases that match TRBD2. V trimming: 7 bases; J trimming: 2 bases; junction bases outside the gene matches: 11. The CDR3 length is 16 residues. Germline V gene sequence: CDR1 MNHNS, CDR2 SASEGT. The CDR3 spells CASTRTSGDGAYEQYF. CDR3 DNA sequence: TGTGCCAGCACCCGGACTAGCGGAGATGGGGCCTACGAGCAGTACTTC.

The genes are TRBV3-2 and TRBJ2-4; the listed D gene, TRBD2, was not tested against the DNA. TRBV3-2 is a listed pseudogene. The CDR3 loop spans 15 amino acids. CDR3 amino acids: CASSQPRGTTDIQYF. Here the CDR3 DNA reads TGTGCCAGCAGCCAACCCCGCGGTACCACGGACATTCAGTACTTC.

This clonotype was recorded many times. The chain is built from TRBV7-6 and TRBJ2-3; a weak D match, TRBD2 (5 bases). Between the trimmed V and J ends, which lost 1 base and 4 bases, there was a span of 6 bases. The CDR3 runs 13 residues. Germline V gene lookup returns CDR1 SGHVS and CDR2 FNYEAQ. Here the CDR3 reads CASSLVEADTQYF. DNA of the CDR3: TGTGCCAGCAGCTTAGTGGAGGCAGATACGCAGTATTTT.

This chain links TRBV7-6 with TRBJ2-1; TRBD2 matches 12 bases. V shed 5 bases, J shed 4 bases, and the junction held 9 bases outside the gene matches. Germline V CDR1 and CDR2: SGHVS, FNYEAQ. This CDR3 spans 17 amino acids. The CDR3 DNA follows: TGTGCCAGCAGCAAATCTAGCGGGGGGGCCGCATACAATGAGCAGTTCTTC. This gives the protein CASSKSSGGAAYNEQFF.

This clonotype was recorded at least ten times. The chain carries TRBV6-1 and TRBJ2-3; TRBD2 agrees at 7 bases. CDR1 and CDR2 (germline): MNHNS, SASEGT. The CDR3 has 13 amino acids. CDR3 in amino acids: CASRGYPTDTQYF. The DNA of the CDR3 is TGTGCGTCGCGGGGGTATCCCACAGATACGCAGTATTTT.